This T cell receptor (beta chain) is drawn from a study of patients and donors after allogeneic stem cell transplantation. This clonotype was observed at least ten times. TCRdb fed the RT-PCR reads into MiXCR, producing one record per CDR3 protein. The table shows 70,000 to 95,000 distinct CDR3 sequences, with 5% occurring only once. V shed 6 bases and J 3 bases; nucleotides not matched to a gene: 8. The length of the CDR3 is 14 residues. The chain employs TRBV12-3 or TRBV12-4 and TRBJ2-7; 7 nucleotides match TRBD1. The sequence was obtained from a human donor who was either an allogeneic HSCT recipient or a stem cell or donor lymphocyte infusion donor (not recorded which). It is not recorded whose cells these are; they may come from a transplant donor. The sample comprised blood, either unsorted or a sorted T cell fraction (not recorded which). DNA of the CDR3: TGTGCCAGCAGCCACAGGGGACAAAACTACGAGCAGTACTTC. Translated: CASSHRGQNYEQYF.